This TCR beta chain is from a study of CD8+ T cells in alopecia areata. Study as a whole: Percent of scalp involved defined treated patients' severity scores. General study findings and limits: An increase in clonality over normal scalp was evident in lesional scalp, especially alopecia totalis/universalis. Many expanded lesional clones persisted during tofacitinib (in both scalp and blood).

Germline V gene data show CDR1 as SGHDN and CDR2 as FVKESK. The V end was cut by 3 bases, the J end by 0 bases, with 9 bases between. This CDR3 is 14 amino acids long. Treatment: oral pan-JAK inhibitor, 5-10 mg twice daily. Peripheral blood and lesional scalp punch biopsies were taken from alopecia areata patients. Extraction and reverse transcription of RNA yielded cDNA as the sequencing template. TCRdb's table, derived via immunoSEQ multiplex PCR, lists solely in-frame clones and lacks some. Among a few hundred thousand clones listed, 50% to 60% were seen once. In regard to this clone: Its cognate antigen is unknown.

Sequencing was performed on CD4+ T cells sorted from blood, taken at week 4, from a patient treated with tofacitinib. The receptor was derived from a human donor with alopecia areata. The J gene is TRBJ2-7, the V gene TRBV14; D remains ambiguous. In DNA, the CDR3 is TGTGCCAGCAGCCACCCCGGACCCTCCTACGAGCAGTACTTC. This sequence encodes CASSHPGPSYEQYF.